This T cell receptor (beta chain) was identified in a study of human T cells and chemical hapten exposure. Findings and limits, study-wide: DPC sensitization did not alter TCRs above 1 in 1000 frequency.

One entry per CDR3 protein results from TCRdb running MiXCR on the RACE reads. Of tens of thousands of distinct CDR3 sequences in the sample, roughly a tenth are singletons; the top ten hold 2.2%. CDR1 and CDR2 (germline): DFQATT, SNEGSKA (reference sequence). The ends lost 6 bases at V and 3 bases at J; junction bases unmatched: 7. There are 15 residues in the CDR3. Sample time point: patch test 1, 2 weeks after DPC sensitization. The treatment denotes: therapeutic diphenylcyclopropenone sensitization with weekly scalp DPC. This clonotype showed up just a few times. As yet, its antigen is unknown. The specimen was whole blood, collected in connection with sensitization to the hapten diphenylcyclopropenone (DPC). This receptor was taken from a man aged 35-49 years with alopecia areata. Some clones in this sample may be carry-over from other donors' samples. This chain uses TRBV20-1 with TRBJ2-3; 12 nucleotides align to TRBD2. The CDR3 spells CSAPTSGSLTDTQYF. The CDR3 DNA is TGCAGTGCCCCGACTAGCGGGAGTTTAACAGATACGCAGTATTTT.